Shown below are 23 T cell receptor beta chains from a single sample sequenced in a study of vaccination and CD4 T cells after COVID-19. Their recognized antigens are unknown. Scientists ran DNA taken from cultured CD4+ T cells through the Oncomine TCR Beta short-read assay for sequencing. Via MiXCR, TCRdb re-called the PCR reads, giving one row per CDR3 protein. The sample consists of roughly 7,400 distinct CDR3 sequences, roughly half of them appearing once. As to treatment: roughly nine-day PBMC culture with coronavirus spike peptide pools or control peptides (ViraFEST assay). Sequencing was performed on CD4+ T cells from blood, cultured in vitro. All receptors come from a human donor who had recovered from COVID-19.

The CDR3 DNA is TGTGCCAGCAGTGTATTAGCGGGGCAAGAGACCCAGTACTTC. As protein: CASSVLAGQETQYF. V and J are TRBV2 and TRBJ2-5, with TRBD2 matching over 8 bases. The CDR3 runs to 14 residues. V shed 4 bases, J shed 2 bases, and the junction held 3 bases outside the gene matches. Germline V gives CDR1 SNHLY, CDR2 FYNNEI. Full variable domain (remainder filled in from reference TRBV2 and TRBJ2-5): EPEVTQTPSHQVTQMGQEVILRCVPISNHLYFYWYRQILGQKVEFLVSFYNNEISEKSEIFDDQFSVERPDGSNFTLKIRSTKLEDSAMYFCASSVLAGQETQYFGPGTRLLVL.

This clonotype was detected a few times. The chain is built from TRBV10-3 and TRBJ1-1; 8 nucleotides line up with TRBD1. Germline V gene sequence: CDR1 ENHRY, CDR2 SYGVKD. Losses at the gene ends were 8 bases for V and 1 base for J; bases not matched to a gene: 3. The CDR3 covers 13 residues. The CDR3 region is CAISGGANTEAFF. The DNA for the CDR3 is TGTGCCATCTCAGGGGGCGCGAACACTGAAGCTTTCTTT.

The genes are TRBV20-1 and TRBJ2-1, with 14 bases that match TRBD2. J was trimmed by 6 bases and V by 3 bases; bases with no gene match: 10. Germline V lookup: CDR1 DFQATT, CDR2 SNEGSKA (reference sequence). This CDR3 region has 17 residues. Here the CDR3 DNA reads TGCAGTGCTAGGGCCCCGGGACTAGCGGGGGTCCCCAATGAGCAGTTCTTC. As protein: CSARAPGLAGVPNEQFF.

This clonotype appeared a few times. The chain couples TRBV7-2 to TRBJ2-7, with D perhaps matching TRBD1 or TRBD2 (5 bases each). Germline V lookup: CDR1 SGHTA, CDR2 FQGNSA. V was cut by 5 bases and J by 6 bases, with 14 bases left in between. The CDR3 runs to 13 residues. The CDR3 nucleotides read TGTGCCAGCAGCCCATCCCCGGGGACCGAGCAGTACTTC. It encodes CASSPSPGTEQYF.

This clonotype occurred a few times. This chain links TRBV27 with TRBJ1-1; D remains ambiguous. Germline V gene lookup returns CDR1 MNHEY and CDR2 SMNVEV (reference sequence). The CDR3 extends over 14 amino acids. V lost 3 bases, J lost 1 base, and 9 bases lay in between. The CDR3 is CASSLREGNTEAFF. CDR3 nucleotide sequence: TGTGCCAGCAGTTTGCGGGAGGGGAACACTGAAGCTTTCTTT.

This clonotype appeared a few times. This rearrangement joins TRBV12-3 or TRBV12-4 to TRBJ2-2; a possible D gene is TRBD1 (6 bases). Between the trimmed V and J ends, which lost 2 bases and 1 base, there was a span of 17 bases. The CDR3 sequence is 18 residues long. The CDR3 loop reads CASSLFGGGQRNTGELFF. CDR3 DNA sequence: TGTGCCAGCAGTTTATTCGGAGGTGGACAGAGGAACACCGGGGAGCTGTTTTTT.

The genes are TRBV28 and TRBJ1-1; 8 bases match TRBD1. This CDR3 region has 14 residues. Germline CDR1 and CDR2: MDHEN and SYDVKM. J gave up 1 base and V 8 bases, and 6 bases lay outside the gene matches. CDR3 region: CASRWGTGNTEAFF. The CDR3 DNA reads TGTGCCAGCCGGTGGGGGACAGGGAACACTGAAGCTTTCTTT.

For this clonotype: A read error may produce the germline difference seen at one junction end. The V call is TRBV27, the J call TRBJ1-6, with D possibly matching TRBD1 (5 bases). Germline V gene data show CDR1 as MNHEY and CDR2 as SMNVEV (reference sequence). This CDR3 spans 13 amino acids. CDR3 nucleotides: TGTGCCAGCAGTTCCCGACAGAATTCACCCCCCCACTTT. This codes for CASSSRQNSPPHF.

As DNA, the CDR3 is TGTGCCAGCAGCTTAGGACAGTCTGGAAACACCATATATTTT. Amino acids: CASSLGQSGNTIYF. The rearrangement links TRBV7-3 to TRBJ1-3; TRBD1 is a possible D gene (6 bases). V was clipped by 2 bases and J by 1 base, with 6 bases between them. The length of the CDR3 is 14 residues. CDR1 and CDR2 from the germline V gene are SGHTA and FQGTGA.

The chain recombines TRBV18 with TRBJ1-2, with 10 bases fitting TRBD1. V was clipped by 6 bases and J by 3 bases; unmatched bases: 4. The CDR3 totals 14 residues. Germline CDR1 and CDR2: KGHSH and LQKENI. Written as DNA, the CDR3 is TGTGCCAGCTCCCGGGACAGGGGCGACTATGGCTACACCTTC. Its protein is CASSRDRGDYGYTF. Full variable domain (missing parts from reference TRBV18 and TRBJ1-2): NAGVMQNPRHLVRRRGQEARLRCSPMKGHSHVYWYRQLPEEGLKFMVYLQKENIIDESGMPKERFSAEFPKEGPSILRIQQVVRGDSAAYFCASSRDRGDYGYTFGSGTRLTVV.

The chain links TRBV19 to TRBJ2-2, with D tentatively TRBD2 (7 bases). Germline-derived CDR1 and CDR2 are LNHDA and SQIVND (reference sequence). V lost 6 bases, J lost 7 bases, and 21 bases lay in between. The CDR3 is 16 residues long. The CDR3 sequence: CASRTLGGASLGELFF. CDR3 sequence (DNA): TGTGCCAGTAGGACTTTAGGGGGGGCCAGCCTCGGGGAGCTGTTTTTT.

The chain links TRBV7-2 to TRBJ2-1; D remains unclear. Between the trimmed V and J ends, which lost 1 base and 2 bases, there was a span of 15 bases. In germline, CDR1 is SGHTA, CDR2 FQGNSA. This CDR3 comprises 17 residues. As DNA, the CDR3 is TGTGCCAGCAGCTTAGATATCTCCCTGGGCCCCTACAATGAGCAGTTCTTC. Encoded protein: CASSLDISLGPYNEQFF.

In DNA, the CDR3 is TGCAGCGTTGAAAAGGACAGCCGCGGTGAAGCTTTCTTT. This codes for CSVEKDSRGEAFF. The chain is built from TRBV29-1 and TRBJ1-1; possibly TRBD1 for D (6 bases). From germline, CDR1 is SQVTM and CDR2 ANQGSEA. With 2 bases removed from V and 7 bases from J, the gap between germline ends came to 14 bases. This CDR3 has 13 residues.

The chain carries TRBV20-1 and TRBJ2-5; 10 bases fit TRBD2. Germline V gives CDR1 DFQATT, CDR2 SNEGSKA (reference sequence). The CDR3 runs 14 residues. With V trimmed by 2 bases and J by 5 bases, 5 bases remained unmatched. The CDR3 is CSARRSGGAETQYF. DNA of the CDR3: TGCAGTGCTAGACGGAGCGGGGGGGCGGAGACCCAGTACTTC.

V is TRBV5-6 and J is TRBJ2-7; D might be TRBD1 or TRBD2, each matching 6 bases. Between the trimmed V and J ends, which lost 4 bases and 7 bases, there was a span of 21 bases. Germline V lookup: CDR1 SGHDT, CDR2 YYEEEE. The CDR3 extends over 15 amino acids. The chain's CDR3 is CASSPRGARLREQYF. The DNA of the CDR3 is TGTGCCAGCAGCCCGAGGGGGGCCCGACTACGAGAGCAGTACTTC.

By sample fraction, this clonotype is large. The chain joins TRBV7-2 to TRBJ2-3; 7 nucleotides agree with TRBD1. V trimming: 2 bases; J trimming: 3 bases; junction bases outside the gene matches: 8. Germline CDR1 reads SGHTA; CDR2 reads FQGNSA. The CDR3 has 16 residues. CDR3 residues: CASSLLGIRGTDTQYF. For the CDR3, the DNA is TGTGCCAGCAGCTTATTGGGGATCAGGGGGACAGATACGCAGTATTTT.

The chain is built from TRBV6-5 and TRBJ1-5; unclear D gene. Germline V gene sequence: CDR1 MNHEY, CDR2 SVGAGI. The V gene lost 2 bases and the J gene lost 1 base, with 9 bases spanning the gap. The CDR3 is made up of 15 amino acids. This CDR3 is CASSYPHGSNQPQHF. In nucleotides, the CDR3 is TGTGCCAGCAGTTACCCCCATGGGAGCAATCAGCCCCAGCATTTT.

By sample share, this clonotype is medium-sized. This chain links TRBV5-4 with TRBJ2-5; 11 bases match TRBD2. Trimming removed 1 base from V and 5 bases from J; junction bases left unmatched: 4. Germline V gene lookup returns CDR1 SGHNT and CDR2 YYREEE (reference sequence). This CDR3 is 15 amino acids long. As DNA, the CDR3 is TGTGCCAGCAGCTTGACTAGCGGGAGTGGGGAGACCCAGTACTTC. It yields the protein CASSLTSGSGETQYF.

This chain links TRBV6-2 or TRBV6-3 with TRBJ2-2; D unclear. V shed 1 base and J shed 5 bases, with 8 bases lying between them. The CDR3 sequence is 14 residues long. From germline, CDR1 is MNHEY and CDR2 SVGEGT. DNA of the CDR3: TGTGCCAGCAGTTACTTGGTGGGGACCGGGGAGCTGTTTTTT. This sequence encodes CASSYLVGTGELFF.

The gene calls are TRBV7-2 and TRBJ2-7; 7 positions match TRBD1. Unmatched junction bases numbered 7, after V lost 6 bases and J lost 5 bases. Per germline, CDR1 SGHTA and CDR2 FQGNSA. The CDR3 covers 13 residues. The CDR3 spells CASRRDTGDEQYF. CDR3 sequence (DNA): TGTGCCAGCAGGCGCGACACAGGGGACGAGCAGTACTTC.

The rearrangement joins TRBV2 to TRBJ1-1; TRBD1 agrees at 8 bases. The germline gives CDR1 SNHLY, CDR2 FYNNEI. The CDR3 loop spans 13 amino acids. The trim removed 8 bases at V and 4 bases at J, leaving 6 bases unmatched. CDR3 sequence (DNA): TGTGCCAGCTGTGGACAGGGCTGCACTGAAGCTTTCTTT. Amino acid sequence: CASCGQGCTEAFF.

The table lists this clonotype with a count of one. The V call is TRBV11-1, the J call TRBJ1-1; D is possibly TRBD1 (6 bases). Trimming took 6 bases from V and 6 from J, leaving 14 bases between them. The germline V gene has CDR1 SGHAT and CDR2 FQDESV (reference sequence). The CDR3 has 13 amino acids. In DNA form, the CDR3 reads TGTGCCAGCAGTGCACAGGGAAAGTCTGAAGCTTTCTTT. It yields the protein CASSAQGKSEAFF. The whole variable domain, filled in from reference TRBV11-1 and TRBJ1-1, reads EAEVAQSPRYKITEKSQAVAFWCDPISGHATLYWYRQILGQGPELLVQFQDESVVDDSQLPKDRFSAERLKGVDSTLKIQPAELGDSAMYLCASSAQGKSEAFFGQGTRLTVV.

The chain combines TRBV7-9 with TRBJ2-7, with D possibly being TRBD1 or TRBD2 (5 bases each). CDR1 is SEHNR, CDR2 FQNEAQ, per germline (reference sequence). Trimming left V 3 bases short and J 2 bases short, with 11 bases between. The CDR3 is 14 residues long. CDR3 sequence (DNA): TGTGCCAGCAGCTTGGGGACGGGGACCTACGAGCAGTACTTC. Translation: CASSLGTGTYEQYF. Complete variable domain (other parts from reference TRBV7-9 and TRBJ2-7): DTGVSQNPRHKITKRGQNVTFRCDPISEHNRLYWYRQTLGQGPEFLTYFQNEAQLEKSRLLSDRFSAERPKGSFSTLEIQRTEQGDSAMYLCASSLGTGTYEQYFGPGTRLTVT.